The 26 T cell receptor beta chains reported below all come from one sample, sequenced in a study of blood T cells in healthy people across ages. A sample-barcoded 5' primer and a J-beta primer mix were used in a second PCR of about 7 to 11 cycles. TCRdb independently ran MiXCR on the 5' RACE reads; one entry per CDR3 protein. The sample yields over 600,000 distinct CDR3 sequences, roughly 21% seen once. Sequenced: blood. These receptors were taken from a man between 65 and 79 years old in good health.

This clonotype was picked up a small number of times. The CDR3 DNA is TGCAGTGCTAGTCCCGGACTAGCGGGAGTCTACGAGCAGTACTTC. Translation: CSASPGLAGVYEQYF. The chain has TRBV20-1 and TRBJ2-7; 13 bases agree with TRBD2. Germline V gene data show CDR1 as DFQATT and CDR2 as SNEGSKA (reference sequence). V gave up 3 bases and J gave up 3 bases; unmatched junction bases: 5. CDR3 length: 15 residues.

This clonotype turned up a few times. The rearrangement links TRBV20-1 to TRBJ2-4; D may be TRBD1 or TRBD2 (5 bases each). V lost 3 bases to trimming and J lost 3 bases, with 15 bases between them. CDR1 is DFQATT and CDR2 is SNEGSKA in the germline V gene (reference sequence). The CDR3 has 15 residues. CDR3 DNA sequence: TGCAGTGCTAGTGAGGGGACCGCCATCAAAAACATTCAGTACTTC. It is translated as CSASEGTAIKNIQYF.

This clonotype occurred many times. The chain is built from TRBV29-1 and TRBJ2-1, with 8 positions matching TRBD1. Germline values: CDR1 SQVTM, CDR2 ANQGSEA. V shed 4 bases, J shed 0 bases, and the junction held 2 bases outside the gene matches. The CDR3 loop spans 14 amino acids. The CDR3 DNA reads as TGCAGCGTTGTAGGGACAGGCTCCTACAATGAGCAGTTCTTC. Translation: CSVVGTGSYNEQFF.

This clonotype was detected a few times. The J gene is TRBJ2-3, the V gene TRBV6-6; D may be TRBD2 (5 bases). CDR1 MNHNY and CDR2 SVGAGI come from the germline V gene (reference sequence). This CDR3 comprises 13 residues. Trimming removed 11 bases from V and 0 bases from J, with 12 bases in between. CDR3 amino acids: CAVRAASTDTQYF. CDR3 sequence (DNA): TGTGCCGTAAGAGCGGCTAGCACAGATACGCAGTATTTT.

This clonotype has a count of ten or more. The chain combines TRBV5-1 with TRBJ2-7; 10 nucleotides line up with TRBD2. V shed 4 bases and J 3 bases; nucleotides not matched to a gene: 7. Germline V gene sequence: CDR1 SGHRS, CDR2 YFSETQ. This CDR3 has 15 amino acids. The chain's CDR3 is CASSRTSGEGYEQYF. The CDR3 nucleotides read TGCGCCAGCAGCCGGACTAGCGGTGAGGGCTACGAGCAGTACTTC.

The table lists this clonotype with many counts. This chain connects TRBV14 to TRBJ2-3; D not resolved. The CDR3 extends over 13 amino acids. Germline V gene lookup returns CDR1 SGHDN and CDR2 FVKESK. The germline V and J ends were trimmed by 0 bases and 9 bases, with 10 bases remaining between them. The CDR3 reads CASSQDRLGTQYF. As DNA, the CDR3 is TGTGCCAGCAGCCAAGATCGTCTAGGGACGCAGTATTTT.

The chain joins TRBV24-1 to TRBJ2-1; perhaps TRBD2 as D (5 bases). This CDR3 has 15 amino acids. Deletions cut 1 base from V and 1 base from J, with 7 bases between. Per germline, CDR1 KGHDR and CDR2 SFDVKD. The CDR3 is CATSDLGGSYNEQFF. Written as DNA, the CDR3 is TGTGCCACCAGTGATTTAGGAGGTTCCTACAATGAGCAGTTCTTC.

This clonotype was observed a handful of times. The chain carries TRBV5-1 and TRBJ1-1; no firm D call. The V gene's germline CDR1 is SGHRS and CDR2 YFSETQ. This CDR3 is built from 14 residues. Trimming took off 0 bases at V and 3 bases at J, with 9 bases between the two ends. The CDR3 sequence: CASSLVGEDTEAFF. The CDR3 region has the DNA TGCGCCAGCAGCTTGGTTGGGGAGGACACTGAAGCTTTCTTT.

The CDR3 sequence: CASSRDSLGNTIYF. The CDR3 DNA is TGTGCCAGCAGTCGGGACAGCCTTGGAAACACCATATATTTT. V gene TRBV28 combines with J gene TRBJ1-3; TRBD1 aligns across 7 bases. The CDR3 consists of 14 residues. J gave up 3 bases and V 5 bases, and 4 bases lay outside the gene matches. Germline CDR1 is MDHEN and CDR2 is SYDVKM.

This clonotype has ten or more counts. The chain joins TRBV7-4 to TRBJ1-4; D uncertain. V lost 7 bases and J 4 bases, leaving 16 bases between the germline ends. CDR1 and CDR2 from the germline V gene are SGHVT and SQSDAQ. The CDR3 runs 15 residues. The CDR3 spells CASTIETQYNEKLFF. CDR3 DNA sequence: TGTGCCAGCACTATAGAGACACAGTATAATGAAAAACTGTTTTTT.

The V gene is TRBV5-6, the J gene TRBJ2-5, with 9 bases matching TRBD1. This CDR3 has 16 residues. V was clipped by 4 bases and J by 3 bases; unmatched bases: 10. CDR1 is SGHDT and CDR2 is YYEEEE in the germline V gene. In nucleotides, the CDR3 is TGTGCCAGCAGCCGGGACAGGGACACCCACAAAGAGACCCAGTACTTC. Translated, it gives CASSRDRDTHKETQYF.

This clonotype came up once. The V and J genes are TRBV20-1 and TRBJ2-1; the D call may be TRBD1 or TRBD2 (6 bases each). The DNA end is a closer match to TRBJ2-7, so the J assignment may be wrong. The germline V gene encodes CDR1 DFQATT and CDR2 SNEGSKA (reference sequence). There are 14 residues in the CDR3. The CDR3 sequence: CSARGGARTYEQYF. Written as DNA, the CDR3 is TGCAGTGCTAGAGGGGGGGCTCGCACCTACGAGCAGTACTTC.

Concerning this clonotype: One junction end disagrees with the germline gene, perhaps due to a read error. The V and J genes are TRBV25-1 and TRBJ2-1; 7 positions match TRBD1. Looked up from germline, CDR1 is MGHDK and CDR2 is SYGVNS. The CDR3 has 10 residues. The CDR3 protein is CASSGGQPVF. The CDR3 DNA follows: TGTGCCAGCAGTGGGGGACAGCCGGTCTTC.

The V call is TRBV6-5, the J call TRBJ1-5; 9 nucleotides line up with TRBD1. The DNA matches TRBJ2-3 better at its end, which makes the J call doubtful. The CDR3 sequence is 17 residues long. Germline CDR1 is MNHEY and CDR2 is SVGAGI. Here the CDR3 reads CASSYPGQGLSNQPQYF. The CDR3 DNA follows: TGTGCCAGCAGTTACCCGGGACAGGGCTTAAGCAATCAGCCCCAGTATTTT.

V is TRBV3-1 and J is TRBJ2-3, with 8 bases fitting TRBD1. The V and J ends lost 3 bases and 3 bases, in that order; junction bases with no gene match: 5. The CDR3 consists of 15 residues. Germline CDR1 is LGHDT and CDR2 is YNNKEL (reference sequence). The CDR3 spells CASSQRDRLTDTQYF. CDR3 nucleotide sequence: TGTGCCAGCAGCCAGCGGGACAGGTTGACAGATACGCAGTATTTT.

This clonotype has only a few counts. The chain employs TRBV2 and TRBJ2-4, with 10 bases that match TRBD1. Losses at the gene ends were 3 bases for V and 7 bases for J; bases not matched to a gene: 6. The CDR3 loop spans 15 amino acids. CDR1 and CDR2 (germline): SNHLY, FYNNEI. The CDR3 sequence: CASSDPTGGLNIQYF. CDR3 DNA sequence: TGTGCCAGCAGTGACCCGACAGGGGGCTTGAACATTCAGTACTTC.

Comments on this clonotype: A much larger clone differs from this one at a single base, so this may be a read error. In nucleotides, the CDR3 is TGCAGCGTTGTTCCCCCCTACGTGCAGTACTTC. Translation: CSVVPPYVQYF. The chain joins TRBV29-1 to TRBJ2-7; D remains unclear. This CDR3 is 11 amino acids long. CDR1 is SQVTM and CDR2 is ANQGSEA in the germline V gene.

Only a few counts were recorded for this clonotype. This chain joins TRBV4-3 and TRBJ2-1; D unresolved. CDR1 and CDR2 (germline): LGHNA, YSLEER. CDR3 size: 16 residues. Trimming removed 1 base from V and 3 bases from J, with 13 bases in between. DNA of the CDR3: TGCGCCAGCAGCCAAGCTGACCCCCGCTACTACAATGAGCAGTTCTTC. This sequence encodes CASSQADPRYYNEQFF.

This clonotype was seen a handful of times. This chain joins TRBV28 and TRBJ2-1, with no clear D. CDR1 and CDR2 (germline): MDHEN, SYDVKM. The CDR3 totals 16 residues. Trimming removed 5 bases at V and 8 bases at J, with 22 bases between. Here the CDR3 reads CASSPLPGGQVDEQFF. For the CDR3, the DNA is TGTGCCAGCAGTCCACTCCCTGGCGGCCAAGTGGATGAGCAGTTCTTC.

This clonotype was seen at least ten times. The chain couples TRBV12-3 or TRBV12-4 to TRBJ1-1; D remains ambiguous. Trimming took off 8 bases at V and 10 bases at J, with 17 bases between the two ends. The length of the CDR3 is 12 residues. CDR3 loop: CASGPAGRVAFF. CDR3 in DNA: TGTGCCAGCGGGCCAGCCGGGCGGGTAGCTTTCTTT.

This clonotype was seen a handful of times. A junction end diverges from the germline sequence, so it may reflect a read error. This chain connects TRBV6-2 or TRBV6-3 to TRBJ2-1; D perhaps matches TRBD2 (5 bases). CDR1 and CDR2 (germline): MNHEY, SVGEGT. This CDR3 comprises 13 residues. CDR3 in DNA: TGTGCCAGCAGTCGGACTCAATACAATGAGCAGCTCTTC. Its protein is CASSRTQYNEQLF.

This clonotype occurred many times. This rearrangement joins TRBV6-6 to TRBJ1-6, with D hard to call. V was cut by 4 bases and J by 8 bases, with 15 bases left in between. The germline V gene has CDR1 MNHNY and CDR2 SVGAGI (reference sequence). The CDR3 is 15 residues long. The CDR3 DNA is TGTGCCAGCAGTTCGGCCCGGGAAAACTATTCACCCCTCCACTTT. This encodes CASSSARENYSPLHF.

The V gene is TRBV6-2 or TRBV6-3, the J gene TRBJ2-7, with D maybe TRBD2 (6 bases). Trimming took 6 bases from V and 3 from J, leaving 12 bases between them. CDR1 MNHEY and CDR2 SVGEGT come from the germline V gene. There are 13 residues in the CDR3. The chain's CDR3 is CASSRLEHYEQYF. CDR3 coding DNA: TGTGCCAGCAGCCGACTAGAACACTACGAGCAGTACTTC.

This clonotype came up a few times. CDR3 amino acids: CASSQGGIREKLFF. The CDR3 DNA reads TGCGCCAGCAGCCAAGGGGGCATCCGGGAAAAACTGTTTTTT. The V gene is TRBV4-3, the J gene TRBJ1-4, with D tentatively TRBD1 (5 bases). Trimming removed 1 base at V and 8 bases at J, with 11 bases between. CDR1 is LGHNA, CDR2 YSLEER, per germline. The CDR3 covers 14 residues.

This clonotype was observed many times. V and J are TRBV7-9 and TRBJ2-3; no firm D call. Germline CDR1 is SEHNR and CDR2 is FQNEAQ (reference sequence). The CDR3 runs 14 residues. V lost 1 base, J lost 2 bases, and 7 bases lay in between. CDR3 nucleotide sequence: TGTGCCAGCAGCTTAGACAGCCACACAGATACGCAGTATTTT. Encoded protein: CASSLDSHTDTQYF.

This clonotype was found many times. This sequence joins TRBV29-1 and TRBJ2-1; 10 bases align to TRBD2. The CDR3 runs 16 residues. V lost 6 bases to trimming and J lost 2 bases; unmatched junction nucleotides: 10. CDR1 SQVTM and CDR2 ANQGSEA come from the germline V gene. For the CDR3, the DNA is TGCAGCGTGGAGGTCCCTAGCGGGAGTACCTACAATGAGCAGTTCTTC. This codes for CSVEVPSGSTYNEQFF.